These T cell receptor beta chains were read from a single sample in a study of T cells after yellow fever vaccination. Each CDR3 protein gets one entry after TCRdb re-called the 5' RACE reads with MiXCR. The profile shows 340,000 or so distinct CDR3 sequences, under 15% of them singletons. The sample was CD4+ T cells sorted from PBMCs, taken 15 days after the yellow fever booster vaccination. The receptor set was obtained from a man between 18 and 29 years old who received the YFV17D yellow fever vaccine. The CDR3 runs from the conserved cysteine through the conserved F or W. D genes are given only for firm matches. Size is stated for part of the rows, as once, few or many counts, or as a class when the clone is expanded.

j_gene	d_gene	abundance	len	v_gene	CDR3nt	CDR3aa
TRBJ1-2	.	few	13	TRBV19	TGTGCCAGTAGTATATGGTGGAACTATGGCTACACCTTC	CASSIWWNYGYTF
TRBJ1-6	.	.	20	TRBV4-1	TGCGCCAGCAGCCACAGGACACTCCGGGCGGGTATAGGCTATAATTCACCCCTCCACTTT	CASSHRTLRAGIGYNSPLHF
TRBJ2-5	TRBD1	.	13	TRBV4-1	TGCGCCAGCAGCCAGGGACAGAAAGAGACCCAGTACTTC	CASSQGQKETQYF
TRBJ2-1	TRBD2	.	13	TRBV20-1	TGCAGTGCGCTAGCGGGGCCTTACAATGAGCAGTTCTTC	CSALAGPYNEQFF
TRBJ2-1	.	.	14	TRBV7-2	TGTGCCAGCAGCTTAGTGGTCCAAAACAATGAGCAGTTCTTC	CASSLVVQNNEQFF
TRBJ2-2	.	few	15	TRBV12-5	TGTGCTAGTGGTTTGGTAGTGGGCTCCACCGGGGAGCTGTTTTTT	CASGLVVGSTGELFF
TRBJ2-5	TRBD2	many	14	TRBV10-3	TGTGCCATCAGTGATACCGGGACTAAAGAGACCCAGTACTTC	CAISDTGTKETQYF
TRBJ2-1	.	.	14	TRBV11-2	TGTGCCAGCAGCTCCCGCGGGGAACGCAATGAGCAGCTCTTC	CASSSRGERNEQLF
TRBJ1-2	TRBD1	.	14	TRBV4-1	TGCGCCAGCAGCCAAGCAAACAGGGGCTATGGCTACACCTTC	CASSQANRGYGYTF
TRBJ2-2	.	few	14	TRBV11-3	TGTGCCAGCAGCTTAGTTTGGGGGGCCGGGGAGCTGTTTTTT	CASSLVWGAGELFF
TRBJ1-2	.	.	13	TRBV6-4	TGTGCCAGCAGTGACTCGGGGCTTGGTGGCTACACCTTC	CASSDSGLGGYTF
TRBJ2-3	.	.	14	TRBV5-1	TGCGCCAGCAGTAAGGGCGTAGCCACAGATACGCAGTATTTT	CASSKGVATDTQYF
TRBJ1-5	.	few	13	TRBV2	TGTGCCAGCATTGACGAGTACAATCAGCCCCAGCATTTT	CASIDEYNQPQHF
TRBJ2-5	.	.	13	TRBV30	TGTGCCTGGGCGAGGGACGGAGGAGAGACCCAGTACTTC	CAWARDGGETQYF
TRBJ1-4	.	.	16	TRBV7-9	TGTGCCAGCAGGCCGTGGCCGACACCAACTAATGAAAAACTGTTTTTT	CASRPWPTPTNEKLFF
TRBJ2-3	TRBD2	many	14	TRBV18	TGTGCCAGCTCACCGGGACTAGCGCCAGATACGCAGTATTTT	CASSPGLAPDTQYF
TRBJ1-4	TRBD1	once	13	TRBV3-1	TGTGCCAGCAGCCAAGAACAGGGGGGAAAACTGTTTTTT	CASSQEQGGKLFF
TRBJ2-3	.	.	16	TRBV4-1	TGCGCCAGCAGCCATTCTGACAGCCGGGGCACAGATACGCAGTATTTT	CASSHSDSRGTDTQYF
TRBJ2-6	TRBD1	.	16	TRBV5-1	TGCGCCAGCAGCCTAGGACAGGGCTCTGGGGCCAACGTCCTGACTTTC	CASSLGQGSGANVLTF
TRBJ1-1	TRBD1	many	18	TRBV10-3	TGTGCCATCAGTGAGTCGCCGACAGGGGGGTCTTTGGGCACTGAAGCTTTCTTT	CAISESPTGGSLGTEAFF
TRBJ2-1	.	.	12	TRBV18	TGTGCCAGCTCACCAAGTGGCGATGAGCAGTTCTTC	CASSPSGDEQFF
TRBJ2-5	TRBD1	.	17	TRBV6-5	TGTGCCAGCAGTCCACCGGGACAGGGGCCATCTGAAGAGACCCAGTACTTC	CASSPPGQGPSEETQYF